The rows below give T cell receptor beta chains drawn from one sample of a study of blood T cell repertoires in COVID-19. Assay: immunoSEQ multiplex PCR; the TCRdb copy retains only in-frame clones and omits some. Of over 70,000 clones in the sample, about 89% are singletons; the top ten hold 1.1%. The sample taken for sequencing was peripheral blood. These receptors came from a human donor in a cohort sampled during active COVID-19. The CDR3 runs from the conserved cysteine through the conserved F or W. D genes are given only for firm matches. Some rows mark clone size as missing; the rest say once, few, many or name a class of expanded clone.

d_gene	v_gene	abundance	j_gene	CDR3aa	CDR3nt
NA	TRBV7-9	NA	TRBJ1-1	CASSPRQPNTEAFF	TGTGCCAGCAGCCCCCGACAGCCGAACACTGAAGCTTTCTTT
NA	TRBV18	NA	TRBJ1-5	CASSPVNGNQPQHF	TGTGCCAGCTCACCAGTCAATGGCAATCAGCCCCAGCATTTT
NA	TRBV5-1	NA	TRBJ2-7	CASSFVSGSSYEQYF	TGCGCCAGCAGCTTTGTTAGCGGATCCTCCTACGAGCAGTACTTC
NA	TRBV6-5	NA	TRBJ2-4	CASSLTRSKNIQYF	TGTGCCAGCAGTTTGACAAGGTCCAAAAACATTCAGTACTTC
TRBD2	TRBV9	NA	TRBJ2-3	CASSVEGTSVADTQYF	TGTGCCAGCAGCGTAGAAGGGACTAGCGTTGCAGATACGCAGTATTTT
NA	TRBV5-1	once	TRBJ1-2	CASSAQDGAGIGYTF	TGCGCCAGCAGCGCACAGGATGGGGCGGGGATTGGCTACACCTTC
TRBD2	TRBV6-5	NA	TRBJ2-7	CASSYSITSGLGEQYF	TGTGCCAGCAGTTACTCGATAACTAGCGGGCTGGGGGAGCAGTACTTC
NA	TRBV27	once	TRBJ1-1	CASRVEGWGNTEAFF	TGTGCCAGCAGGGTGGAGGGGTGGGGGAACACTGAAGCTTTCTTT
TRBD1	TRBV3-1/TRBV3-2	NA	TRBJ2-5	CASSPGTGIQETQYF	TGTGCCAGCAGTCCCGGGACAGGGATCCAAGAGACCCAGTACTTC
TRBD2	TRBV5-1	NA	TRBJ2-7	CASSLLAGGSGDEQYF	TGCGCCAGCAGTCTACTAGCGGGAGGCAGTGGCGACGAGCAGTACTTC
NA	TRBV5-1	NA	TRBJ1-6	CASQASNSPLHF	TGCGCCAGCCAGGCCTCAAATTCACCCCTCCACTTT
TRBD1	TRBV15	NA	TRBJ1-2	CATSRPGQGAPKRDGYTF	TGTGCCACCAGCAGACCGGGACAGGGGGCCCCAAAGAGAGATGGCTACACCTTC
NA	TRBV25-1	NA	TRBJ2-1	CASSVTGAPYNEQFF	TGTGCCAGCAGTGTTACAGGTGCCCCCTACAATGAGCAGTTCTTC
NA	TRBV27	NA	TRBJ2-3	CASSFVGEDTQYF	TGTGCCAGCAGTTTTGTCGGGGAAGATACGCAGTATTTT
TRBD2	TRBV7-9	NA	TRBJ2-1	CASSLAMGLAGGEQFF	TGTGCCAGCAGCTTAGCCATGGGACTAGCGGGAGGTGAGCAGTTCTTC
TRBD1	TRBV29-1	NA	TRBJ2-1	CSVSTGTGGRRMFF	TGCAGCGTCTCTACCGGGACAGGGGGCCGGCGAATGTTCTTC
TRBD1	TRBV5-3	NA	TRBJ1-4	CARSFPGQGFNEKLFF	TGTGCCAGAAGCTTTCCGGGACAGGGGTTTAATGAAAAACTGTTTTTT
TRBD2	TRBV9	NA	TRBJ2-7	CASSPHEGGSSYEQYF	TGTGCCAGCAGCCCCCATGAGGGCGGGAGCTCCTACGAGCAGTACTTC
TRBD1	TRBV6-6	NA	TRBJ2-7	CASSYKRRGGNYEQYF	TGTGCCAGCAGTTACAAGAGACGAGGGGGCAACTACGAGCAGTACTTC
TRBD1	TRBV11-2	NA	TRBJ2-2	CASSLTQGARTGELFF	TGTGCCAGCAGCTTGACTCAGGGGGCGCGCACCGGGGAGCTGTTTTTT
TRBD2	TRBV6-5	NA	TRBJ2-3	CASSLAGVGADTQYF	TGTGCCAGCAGTTTAGCGGGAGTAGGCGCAGATACGCAGTATTTT
NA	TRBV6-5	NA	TRBJ1-4	CASSSGAGEKLFF	TGTGCCAGCAGTTCAGGGGCGGGTGAAAAACTGTTTTTT
TRBD2	TRBV7-9	once	TRBJ2-3	CASSLAEWSSGRTDTQYF	TGTGCCAGCAGCTTAGCGGAGTGGTCTAGCGGCCGCACAGATACGCAGTATTTT
TRBD1	TRBV19	NA	TRBJ2-6	CASSSDRVGANVLTF	TGTGCCAGTAGTTCCGACAGGGTCGGGGCCAACGTCCTGACTTTC
TRBD1	TRBV29-1	NA	TRBJ2-5	CSVEPQGVQETQYF	TGCAGCGTTGAACCCCAGGGGGTCCAAGAGACCCAGTACTTC
TRBD2	TRBV3-1/TRBV3-2	NA	TRBJ2-1	CASSHVTSGRASGEQFF	TGTGCCAGCAGCCACGTCACTAGCGGGAGGGCCTCTGGTGAGCAGTTCTTC
TRBD1	TRBV5-4	NA	TRBJ1-2	CASSKGQGALDGYTF	TGTGCCAGCAGCAAGGGACAGGGGGCATTGGATGGCTACACCTTC
TRBD2	TRBV7-9	NA	TRBJ2-7	CASSRPLGAGGTYEQYF	TGTGCCAGCAGCCGACCTCTAGGGGCGGGAGGGACCTACGAGCAGTACTTC
TRBD1	TRBV19	NA	TRBJ1-4	CASYRTGFGEKLFF	TGTGCCAGCTATAGGACAGGATTTGGAGAAAAACTGTTTTTT
NA	TRBV19	NA	TRBJ1-1	CASSIDRETMNTEAFF	TGTGCCAGTAGTATAGATAGGGAGACTATGAACACTGAAGCTTTCTTT